The 11 T cell receptor beta chains below were found in one sample sequenced in a study of T-cell reconstitution after alpha-beta-depleted transplantation in children. TCRbeta library construction was performed incorporating unique molecular identifiers. TCRdb ran MiXCR on the PCR reads and lists one entry per CDR3 protein. This sample carries fewer than 550,000 distinct CDR3 sequences, 10% to 12% of them seen once, and the ten largest clones take around 15%. Material: PBMCs, mostly from graft donor cells, obtained 180 days after TCRalphabeta/CD19-depleted stem cell transplant. Receptors originate from a female patient between 2 and 10 years old who had a stem cell transplant for aplastic anemia, so the T cells may come from the graft donor.

This clonotype was picked up many times. The CDR3 sequence is CASSSRQGGMNTEAFF. The CDR3 nucleotides are TGTGCCAGCAGTTCAAGACAGGGGGGAATGAACACTGAAGCTTTCTTT. The J gene is TRBJ1-1, the V gene TRBV12-3 or TRBV12-4, with 9 bases aligning to TRBD1. The CDR3 length is 16 residues. Losses at the gene ends were 4 bases for V and 0 bases for J; bases not matched to a gene: 6.

The count of this clonotype is one. The V call is TRBV20-1, the J call TRBJ1-2; D remains unclear. Trimming pared 1 base from V and 2 bases from J, leaving 8 bases between. Germline V gives CDR1 DFQATT, CDR2 SNEGSKA (reference sequence). The CDR3 runs to 13 residues. The CDR3 DNA sequence: TGCAGTGCTAGAGGGAGAGAGAACTATGGCTACACCTTC. It specifies CSARGRENYGYTF.

This clonotype was detected many times. This chain connects TRBV3-1 to TRBJ1-2; perhaps TRBD1 as D (6 bases). Deletions cut 4 bases from V and 3 bases from J, with 12 bases between. Germline V gives CDR1 LGHDT, CDR2 YNNKEL (reference sequence). The CDR3 consists of 14 residues. The CDR3 sequence: CASSRTQGHYGYTF. The CDR3 nucleotides read TGTGCCAGCAGCCGGACCCAGGGGCACTATGGCTACACCTTC. Looking up the rest from reference TRBV3-1 and TRBJ1-2 gives the full variable domain: DTAVSQTPKYLVTQMGNDKSIKCEQNLGHDTMYWYKQDSKKFLKIMFSYNNKELIINETVPNRFSPKSPDKAHLNLHINSLELGDSAVYFCASSRTQGHYGYTFGSGTRLTVV.

This chain links TRBV28 with TRBJ2-1, with 8 bases matching TRBD2. The CDR3 contains 19 residues. With 4 bases clipped from V and 0 bases from J, the junction kept 14 bases outside the gene matches. In germline, CDR1 is MDHEN, CDR2 SYDVKM. CDR3 sequence (DNA): TGTGCCAGCAGTTCCCTAAACGGGGGGGCGCCCAGCTCCTACAATGAGCAGTTCTTC. It is translated as CASSSLNGGAPSSYNEQFF.

This clonotype was recorded a few times. The V gene is TRBV7-8, the J gene TRBJ2-7, with TRBD2 matching 10 bases. The CDR3 sequence is 15 residues long. CDR1 and CDR2 (germline): SGHVS, FQNEAQ. The J segment lost 4 bases and the V segment lost 5 bases, leaving 8 bases of the junction unmatched. The CDR3, as DNA: TGTGCCAGCAGCCCGCGGGTAGCGGGAGGTTACGAGCAGTACGTC. Translated, it gives CASSPRVAGGYEQYV.

V gene TRBV7-8 combines with J gene TRBJ2-5, with TRBD2 matching over 13 bases. From germline, CDR1 is SGHVS and CDR2 FQNEAQ. V gave up 1 base and J gave up 4 bases; unmatched junction bases: 9. This CDR3 has 18 residues. The CDR3 sequence: CASSLGRTSGRGRETQYF. CDR3 coding DNA: TGTGCCAGCAGCTTAGGGAGGACTAGCGGGAGAGGTCGAGAGACCCAGTACTTC.

The rearrangement uses TRBV10-2 and TRBJ2-7; D may correspond to TRBD1 or TRBD2 (5 bases each). V lost 4 bases to trimming and J lost 4 bases, with 14 bases between them. Germline lookup yields CDR1 WSHSY and CDR2 SAAADI. This CDR3 is 14 amino acids long. CDR3 protein: CASSGDPGWYEQYF. CDR3 DNA sequence: TGCGCCAGCAGTGGGGACCCTGGTTGGTACGAGCAGTACTTC.

The chain joins TRBV20-1 to TRBJ2-1; D possibly corresponds to TRBD2 (5 bases). Germline-derived CDR1 and CDR2 are DFQATT and SNEGSKA (reference sequence). V lost 1 base and J 9 bases, leaving 13 bases between the germline ends. This CDR3 has 13 amino acids. The CDR3: CSARGGQPFEQFF. Written as DNA, the CDR3 is TGCAGTGCTAGAGGCGGGCAGCCCTTTGAGCAGTTCTTC.

This clonotype was seen only a few times. J is TRBJ2-2 and V is TRBV9, with TRBD1 matching 7 bases. The ends lost 3 bases at V and 0 bases at J; junction bases unmatched: 11. Per the germline V gene, CDR1 is SGDLS and CDR2 is YYNGEE. The CDR3 has 18 residues. The CDR3 nucleotides are TGTGCCAGCAGCGGTCGACAGGGCCAATTCGCGAACACCGGGGAGCTGTTTTTT. It translates to CASSGRQGQFANTGELFF.

The chain combines TRBV5-1 with TRBJ1-2, with D tentatively TRBD1 (6 bases). The V gene lost 3 bases and the J gene lost 2 bases, with 17 bases spanning the gap. The CDR3 extends over 16 amino acids. Germline V CDR1 and CDR2: SGHRS, YFSETQ. The CDR3, as DNA: TGCGCCAGCAGCTATTGGGACCCGCAGGGGAACTATGGCTACACCTTC. This translates into CASSYWDPQGNYGYTF.

The V call is TRBV10-3, the J call TRBJ2-5; the match to TRBD2 covers 10 bases. CDR3 size: 15 residues. Germline values: CDR1 ENHRY, CDR2 SYGVKD. The J segment lost 2 bases and the V segment lost 5 bases, leaving 5 bases of the junction unmatched. CDR3 nucleotide sequence: TGTGCCATCAGTCCGAGCGGGGGGGCTCAAGAGACCCAGTACTTC. This sequence encodes CAISPSGGAQETQYF.